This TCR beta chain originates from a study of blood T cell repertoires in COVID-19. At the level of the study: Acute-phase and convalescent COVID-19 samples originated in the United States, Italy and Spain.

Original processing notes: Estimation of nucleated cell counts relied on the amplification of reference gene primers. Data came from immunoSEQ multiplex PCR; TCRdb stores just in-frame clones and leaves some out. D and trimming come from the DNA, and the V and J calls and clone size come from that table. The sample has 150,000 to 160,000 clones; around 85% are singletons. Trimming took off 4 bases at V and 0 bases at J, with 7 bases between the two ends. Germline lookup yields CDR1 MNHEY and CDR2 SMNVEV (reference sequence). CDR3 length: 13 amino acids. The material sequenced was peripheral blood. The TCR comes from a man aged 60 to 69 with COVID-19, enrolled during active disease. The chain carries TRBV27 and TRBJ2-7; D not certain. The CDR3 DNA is TGTGCCAGCAGTTCCACTCTCTCCTACGAGCAGTACTTC. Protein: CASSSTLSYEQYF.